This entry features one T cell receptor beta chain sequence. Ages ranged from roughly 18 to 100 years, with residence in around 24 US areas. Allocation to cohorts depended on clinical history reported by the participants. Source study methods: Reference gene primer amplification gave nucleated cell count estimates. Sequencing used immunoSEQ multiplex PCR; TCRdb keeps in-frame clones, though not all of them. Clone size and the V and J calls come from that table; the DNA yielded D and trimming. The sample lists about 270,000 clones, approximately 90% occurring once. The record originates from a study of blood T cell repertoires in COVID-19. About the study: The cDNA or gDNA used as material had been derived from T cells, B-cell-depleted T cells, or PBMCs.

The source of this sequence is a woman aged 40 to 55 with acute COVID-19. Sequenced material: PBMCs or T cells enriched from blood (not recorded which).

The CDR3: CASSLDPRSDTQYF. CDR3 bases: TGTGCCAGCAGCTTAGATCCCAGGTCGGATACGCAGTATTTT. The rearrangement links TRBV11-3 to TRBJ2-3; no firm D call. The germline V gene encodes CDR1 SGHNT and CDR2 YENEEA. This CDR3 contains 14 residues. V shed 0 bases and J shed 6 bases, with 10 bases lying between them.